This TCR beta chain was sequenced during a study of human T cells and chemical hapten exposure (dated by TCRdb to the early 2020s). A note on the overall study: For sensitization, 2% DPC in acetone was applied to a 2 cm by 2 cm area of upper inner arm skin. The study tracked peripheral blood TCR repertoire changes in vivo during primary and secondary sensitization to the hapten diphenylcyclopropenone (DPC) in alopecia patients. Blood samples were taken from patients before sensitization (week 0) and then at 2, 6 and about 24 weeks after DPC sensitization. Patch testing was done on the upper back using Finn chambers containing 0.01% DPC, and results were scored after 6 days according to International Contact Dermatitis Research Group standards. Blood for TCR sequencing was provided by twenty-nine alopecia patients at one to four time points (pre-sensitization, 2, 6 and 24 weeks). Libraries were pooled for sequencing, and per-sample TCR yields varied mainly because of small differences in library volumes within the pool. The patient cohort, mostly female, included alopecia areata with under or over 50% scalp involvement, alopecia totalis and alopecia universalis. Patients additionally received weekly therapeutic DPC doses to the scalp throughout the roughly 26-week study period.

CDR1 and CDR2 were assigned from the germline V gene (reference sequence) as PRHDT and FYEKMQ. V ends up 4 bases short and J 6 bases short, with an unmatched junction base count of 7. The CDR3, from cysteine to phenylalanine, totals 15 residues. Only CDR3 DNA is held: 45 bases, read in frame from base 1. General findings and caveats noted by the study authors: After repeated subsampling, the strength of the expansion versus patch-test correlation and the threshold at which it became significant changed. Because all patients had alopecia, a presumed autoimmune disease, the immune response of the patients might differ from that of healthy individuals. DPC sensitization did not change how many TCRs were above 1 in 1000 frequency, and no evidence was found of alterations in global repertoire structure. A positive correlation was found between the number of PT1 expanded TCRs and patch test score, with significance reached at thresholds 8, 16 and 32 but not 4. Compared with pre-sensitization or healthy control sets, expanded TCRs formed significantly more large CDR3 similarity clusters, which is consistent with antigen-driven responses.

Library generation was performed with RACE. These reads were obtained on a NextSeq 500. During library preparation, unique molecular identifiers were attached to individual cDNA molecules so that TCRs could be counted in a quantitative, reproducible way. Both TCR alpha and TCR beta chains were sequenced from each blood RNA sample. Per the source publication's procedure: The median number of TCRs per sample was around 96,000, ranging from about 20,000 to 690,600. V, J and CDR3 annotation of the TCR reads was carried out using the Decombinator software suite. To make PS versus PT1 abundance plots, every sample was subsampled to the same number of TCRs (28,000). TCRs were defined as expanded if absent before sensitization and observed at least eight times at the 2-week time point. The raw public reads went through TCRdb reprocessing: fastp at Q25, MiXCR clone calling, in-frame beta chains kept. Rows with a matching CDR3 protein are joined into one entry that keeps the most common DNA and genes. TCRdb, rather than the study authors, made the V and J calls. The sample table lists tens of thousands of distinct CDR3 sequences, approximately 9.8% of them with a count of one. The ten largest clonotypes hold 3.3% of the sample.

This clonotype was counted ten times or more. Its antigen is still unknown. Base qualities are not at hand, and no much larger clone is one base apart. The label giving this sample's time point can be read as: patch test 1, 2 weeks after DPC sensitization. The sample's treatment or condition label is to be understood as: therapeutic diphenylcyclopropenone sensitization with weekly scalp DPC. At every patch-test visit, the blood draw took place before the patch test was put on. To be eligible, patients had to be aged 18 to 70, diagnosed with alopecia and judged suitable for DPC therapy, while pregnant patients were excluded. Total RNA was isolated from unfractionated whole blood collected in Tempus Blood RNA tubes.

The receptor comes from a woman aged 40 to 50 with alopecia areata. Some clones in this sample may be carry-over from other donors' samples. The sequencing used whole blood, collected in connection with sensitization to the hapten diphenylcyclopropenone (DPC). Recombination linked TRBV13 to TRBJ2-2, with 8 junctional bases fitting TRBD1. The CDR3 region reads CASSSGQGRAGELFF. The DNA sequence follows: TGTGCCAGCAGCTCCGGACAGGGAAGGGCCGGGGAGCTGTTTTTT.